The 22 T cell receptor beta chains given below trace back to one sample, sequenced in a study of long-term antiretroviral therapy in people with HIV. They ran version v3.0 of the immunoSEQ assay at survey level. Sequenced by immunoSEQ multiplex PCR; TCRdb stores in-frame clones only, minus some. The data contain about 43,000 clones, roughly 86% of them seen just once; the ten biggest clones take up 5.1%. The sequencing here drew on unsorted PBMCs, taken 0.1 years before starting antiretroviral therapy. These receptors all come from a woman aged 45-59 years with HIV.

V gene TRBV7-9 combines with J gene TRBJ2-1; the D is unclear. Per germline, CDR1 SEHNR and CDR2 FQNEAQ (reference sequence). The CDR3 is 16 residues long. Trimming stripped 5 bases from V and 0 bases from J, with 14 bases between. CDR3 DNA: TGTGCCAGCAGCCACACAAGCGTCAGCTCCTACAATGAGCAGTTCTTC. As protein: CASSHTSVSSYNEQFF.

The gene calls are TRBV9 and TRBJ2-7, with a possible D match to TRBD2 (6 bases). Trimming removed 3 bases at V and 1 base at J, with 11 bases between. CDR3 size: 14 residues. Germline CDR1 and CDR2: SGDLS and YYNGEE. CDR3 bases: TGTGCCAGCAGCGGGAGGGGAGGATCCTACGAGCAGTACTTC. It encodes CASSGRGGSYEQYF.

This clone has just one count. The V call is TRBV30, the J call TRBJ2-5; 8 bases agree with TRBD1. Germline CDR1 reads GTSNPN; CDR2 reads SVGIG (reference sequence). The ends lost 1 base at V and 7 bases at J; junction bases unmatched: 11. This CDR3 comprises 15 residues. The CDR3: CAWSGAGGDSVTQYF. The CDR3 nucleotides read TGTGCCTGGAGTGGAGCAGGGGGCGATTCGGTGACCCAGTACTTC.

The rearrangement uses TRBV10-3 and TRBJ2-2; 14 bases match TRBD2. Germline CDR1 and CDR2: ENHRY and SYGVKD. The V and J ends lost 4 bases and 5 bases, in that order; junction bases with no gene match: 6. The CDR3 sequence is 17 residues long. CDR3 amino acids: CAISGLAGGPGTGELFF. CDR3 nucleotides: TGTGCCATCAGTGGACTAGCGGGGGGGCCGGGTACCGGGGAGCTGTTTTTT.

The chain links TRBV6-1 to TRBJ1-5, with 7 nucleotides matching TRBD1. The junction had 5 bases not matched to a gene; V was cut back by 5 bases and J by 4 bases. The CDR3 is 14 amino acids. Germline-derived CDR1 and CDR2 are MNHNS and SASEGT. CDR3 sequence reads: CASSQGQKNQPQHF. The CDR3 bases are TGTGCCAGCAGTCAGGGACAGAAGAATCAGCCCCAGCATTTT.

The rearrangement links TRBV7-2 to TRBJ2-5; D remains unclear. V lost 1 base and J 0 bases, leaving 9 bases between the germline ends. CDR1 and CDR2 from the germline V gene are SGHTA and FQGNSA. The CDR3 is made up of 15 amino acids. The CDR3 here is CASSLEGWYQETQYF. CDR3 nucleotides: TGTGCCAGCAGCTTAGAGGGTTGGTACCAAGAGACCCAGTACTTC.

J is TRBJ1-5 and V is TRBV15; D not certain. CDR1 and CDR2 from the germline V gene are LNHNV and YYDKDF (reference sequence). The V gene lost 0 bases and the J gene lost 11 bases, with 14 bases spanning the gap. This CDR3 is 14 amino acids long. The DNA for the CDR3 is TGTGCCACCAGCAGAGAAAGCGTCCCTCTGACCCAGCATTTT. Amino acids: CATSRESVPLTQHF.

This clone was detected only once. V usage is TRBV30 and J usage is TRBJ2-7; 7 nucleotides match TRBD2. Germline V gene sequence: CDR1 GTSNPN, CDR2 SVGIG (reference sequence). This CDR3 is 14 amino acids long. V trimming: 1 base; J trimming: 0 bases; junction bases outside the gene matches: 3. The CDR3 coding sequence is TGTGCCTGGAGTGAGCGGGGTGGCTCCTACGAGCAGTACTTC. Translating it yields CAWSERGGSYEQYF.

This clone was recorded only once. V usage is TRBV19 and J usage is TRBJ2-7, with 11 positions matching TRBD1. The CDR3 spans 14 residues. The V segment lost 4 bases and the J segment 4 bases; nucleotides outside the gene matches: 3. Germline loops: CDR1 LNHDA, CDR2 SQIVND (reference sequence). The CDR3, as DNA: TGTGCCAGTAGTACGGGACAGGGGGTATACGAGCAGTACTTC. It encodes CASSTGQGVYEQYF.

The chain combines TRBV4-2 with TRBJ1-2, with 9 positions matching TRBD1. CDR1 LGHNA and CDR2 YNFKEQ come from the germline V gene. The CDR3 has 16 residues. V lost 1 base and J lost 2; bases outside the gene matches: 5. CDR3 coding DNA: TGTGCCAGCAGCCAAGTAGGGGACAGGGAAAACTATGGCTACACCTTC. Encoded protein: CASSQVGDRENYGYTF.

The table lists this clone with a count of one. Relative to the germline gene, one junction end is altered; a read error may explain this. Other DNA sequences within the sample encode an identical CDR3. V is TRBV7-9 and J is TRBJ1-1, with a possible D match to TRBD1 (5 bases). Germline values: CDR1 SEHNR, CDR2 FQNEAQ (reference sequence). This CDR3 spans 13 amino acids. CDR3 sequence (DNA): TGTGCCAGTAGCTTAGCGGCAGGGACTGAAGCTTTCTTT. Translation: CASSLAAGTEAFF.

The J gene is TRBJ2-6, the V gene TRBV11-2, with 7 bases lining up with TRBD1. CDR3 length equals 17 residues. CDR1 and CDR2 from the germline V gene are SGHAT and FQNNGV. Trimming at V came to 6 bases and at J to 0 bases, leaving 8 bases not matched to a gene. The CDR3 reads CASRRTGARSGANVLTF. DNA of the CDR3: TGTGCCAGCAGACGGACAGGTGCCCGCTCTGGGGCCAACGTCCTGACTTTC.

This clone was recorded a few times. The V gene is TRBV2, the J gene TRBJ1-5; 8 nucleotides line up with TRBD1. The CDR3 extends over 13 amino acids. V lost 5 bases, J lost 7 bases, and 4 bases stayed unmatched. Germline V gene lookup returns CDR1 SNHLY and CDR2 FYNNEI. In DNA form, the CDR3 reads TGTGCCAGCAGTCAGGGGGCCTGGCAGCCCCAGCATTTT. This sequence encodes CASSQGAWQPQHF.

The sample holds one count of this clone. J is TRBJ2-3 and V is TRBV7-6; D remains unclear. The V end lost 1 base, the J end lost 1 base, and 6 bases lay between the germline ends. The germline gives CDR1 SGHVS, CDR2 FNYEAQ. CDR3 length: 14 residues. CDR3 region: CASSLGWGTDTQYF. CDR3 nucleotide sequence: TGTGCCAGCAGCTTAGGGTGGGGCACAGATACGCAGTATTTT. Combining the CDR3 with reference TRBV7-6 and TRBJ2-3 gives the whole variable domain GAGVSQSPRYKVTKRGQDVALRCDPISGHVSLYWYRQALGQGPEFLTYFNYEAQQDKSGLPNDRFSAERPEGSISTLTIQRTEQRDSAMYRCASSLGWGTDTQYFGPGTRLTVL.

The chain carries TRBV25-1 and TRBJ2-4; no firm D call. V shed 3 bases and J shed 3 bases, with 15 bases lying between them. The V gene's germline CDR1 is MGHDK and CDR2 SYGVNS. CDR3 length: 16 amino acids. This CDR3 reads CASSEPQSTGKNIQYF. The CDR3 DNA is TGTGCCAGCAGTGAGCCACAGAGCACTGGCAAAAACATTCAGTACTTC.

V usage is TRBV7-9 and J usage is TRBJ2-7, with D possibly being TRBD2 (7 bases). V was shortened by 2 bases and J by 5 bases, with 13 bases between the two germline ends. Looked up from germline, CDR1 is SEHNR and CDR2 is FQNEAQ (reference sequence). This CDR3 comprises 14 residues. This CDR3 is CASSLLAGAHEQYF. CDR3 coding DNA: TGTGCCAGCAGCTTACTCGCGGGGGCCCACGAGCAGTACTTC.

This chain connects TRBV28 to TRBJ2-7; 8 bases are a match to TRBD1. V shed 3 bases, J shed 5 bases, and the junction held 12 bases outside the gene matches. The germline CDR1 and CDR2 sequences are MDHEN and SYDVKM. The CDR3 runs to 16 residues. This CDR3 reads CASSFGLRQGAHEQYF. In nucleotides, the CDR3 is TGTGCCAGCAGTTTTGGGTTGCGGCAGGGGGCCCACGAGCAGTACTTC. Complete variable domain (other parts from reference TRBV28 and TRBJ2-7): DVKVTQSSRYLVKRTGEKVFLECVQDMDHENMFWYRQDPGLGLRLIYFSYDVKMKEKGDIPEGYSVSREKKERFSLILESASTNQTSMYLCASSFGLRQGAHEQYFGPGTRLTVT.

The chain combines TRBV6-1 with TRBJ1-2; the D is unclear. V lost 6 bases and J lost 5, with 16 bases in between. The length of the CDR3 is 14 residues. Germline V gene sequence: CDR1 MNHNS, CDR2 SASEGT. CDR3 sequence reads: CASSNRDGSYGYTF. The CDR3 DNA is TGTGCCAGCAGCAACCGGGATGGTTCGTATGGCTACACCTTC.

DNA for the CDR3: TGCGCCAGCAGCCAAGGTATGGGGGAGGATCAGCCCCAGCATTTT. Translated, it gives CASSQGMGEDQPQHF. The V and J genes are TRBV4-1 and TRBJ1-5; tentative D call: TRBD1 (5 bases). V was shortened by 1 base and J by 5 bases, with 12 bases between the two germline ends. The CDR3 runs to 15 residues. Germline loops: CDR1 MGHRA, CDR2 YSYEKL.

This chain links TRBV30 with TRBJ1-1, with unresolved D. V was shortened by 2 bases and J by 4 bases, with 8 bases between the two germline ends. The germline V gene has CDR1 GTSNPN and CDR2 SVGIG (reference sequence). CDR3 length: 12 amino acids. The CDR3 here is CAWSQGSTEAFF. The CDR3 DNA reads TGTGCCTGGAGTCAAGGGAGCACTGAAGCTTTCTTT.

In its sample, this clone was seen once. V gene TRBV6-5 combines with J gene TRBJ2-7; D is perhaps TRBD1 (5 bases). This CDR3 spans 14 amino acids. Per the germline V gene, CDR1 is MNHEY and CDR2 is SVGAGI. Deletions cut 0 bases from V and 4 bases from J, with 10 bases between. The chain's CDR3 is CASSYSPGSYEQYF. As DNA, the CDR3 is TGTGCCAGCAGTTACTCACCAGGGTCGTACGAGCAGTACTTC.

The sample holds one count of this clone. Here the CDR3 reads CASSFGGLGKETQYF. DNA for the CDR3: TGTGCCAGCAGCTTCGGGGGGCTAGGAAAAGAGACCCAGTACTTC. The chain combines TRBV5-4 with TRBJ2-5, with TRBD2 as a possible D gene (7 bases). V lost 2 bases, J lost 3 bases, and 14 bases lay in between. There are 15 residues in the CDR3. Germline V CDR1 and CDR2: SGHNT, YYREEE (reference sequence).